One and the same sample provided the 30 T cell receptor beta chains below, sequenced in a study of blood T cell repertoires in COVID-19. Profiling relied on immunoSEQ multiplex PCR, and the TCRdb table lists in-frame clones only, not all of them. This table has 100,000 or so clones, around nine tenths appearing once. Source material: peripheral blood. The receptors originated from a woman aged 50 to 65 in a cohort sampled during active COVID-19.

This chain links TRBV29-1 with TRBJ2-3; D is uncertain. V lost 5 bases, J lost 2 bases, and 11 bases lay in between. This CDR3 region has 13 residues. CDR1 is SQVTM, CDR2 ANQGSEA, per germline. CDR3 sequence (DNA): TGCAGCGTTCGGTTCTCTCTCACAGATACGCAGTATTTT. This gives the protein CSVRFSLTDTQYF.

CDR3 nucleotide sequence: TGTGCCAGCAAACCTTTGGGCAGGGGTGGAACCTACGAGCAGTACTTC. It codes for CASKPLGRGGTYEQYF. J is TRBJ2-7 and V is TRBV11-2; D is possibly TRBD1 (6 bases). The CDR3 sequence is 16 residues long. From germline, CDR1 is SGHAT and CDR2 FQNNGV. Between the trimmed V and J ends, which lost 7 bases and 2 bases, there was a span of 21 bases.

The J gene is TRBJ1-4, the V gene TRBV19, with a weak D call TRBD1 (6 bases). In germline, CDR1 is LNHDA, CDR2 SQIVND (reference sequence). V gave up 4 bases and J gave up 3 bases, with 18 bases separating them. This CDR3 has 17 residues. CDR3 sequence: CASSNKVRTDANEKLFF. Written as DNA, the CDR3 is TGTGCCAGTAGTAATAAGGTTCGGACAGACGCTAATGAAAAACTGTTTTTT.

This clone came up once. The chain employs TRBV5-1 and TRBJ2-7; maybe TRBD1 (6 bases). CDR1 is SGHRS, CDR2 YFSETQ, per germline. The CDR3 covers 16 residues. The ends were cut back, 0 bases at V and 6 bases at J, with 19 bases in the middle. The CDR3 reads CASSLGTAALGREQYF. The CDR3 region has the DNA TGCGCCAGCAGCTTGGGGACAGCAGCTCTGGGGCGCGAGCAGTACTTC.

This clone was observed once. This rearrangement joins TRBV30 to TRBJ2-7; perhaps TRBD2 as D (5 bases). V was trimmed by 5 bases and J by 2 bases, leaving 16 bases between them. Germline CDR1 GTSNPN, CDR2 SVGIG (reference sequence). There are 14 residues in the CDR3. As DNA, the CDR3 is TGTGCCTGGGACCCGGGGTTAAGGGCCTACGAGCAGTACTTC. It translates to CAWDPGLRAYEQYF.

The rearrangement uses TRBV5-5 and TRBJ2-1, with a possible D match to TRBD1 (6 bases). The CDR3 is made up of 15 amino acids. Germline values: CDR1 SGHKS, CDR2 YYEKEE (reference sequence). The V and J ends lost 4 bases and 1 base respectively, with 12 bases between them. The DNA of the CDR3 is TGTGCCAGCAGCGCAGGGGAATGGTCCTACAATGAGCAGTTCTTC. Translated: CASSAGEWSYNEQFF. Looking up the rest from reference TRBV5-5 and TRBJ2-1 gives the full variable domain: DAGVTQSPTHLIKTRGQQVTLRCSPISGHKSVSWYQQVLGQGPQFIFQYYEKEERGRGNFPDRFSARQFPNYSSELNVNALLLGDSALYLCASSAGEWSYNEQFFGPGTRLTVL.

This chain connects TRBV29-1 to TRBJ2-3; unclear D gene. V shed 0 bases and J shed 1 base, with 8 bases lying between them. Germline loops: CDR1 SQVTM, CDR2 ANQGSEA. The CDR3 is made up of 14 amino acids. This chain's CDR3 is CSVEETSGTDTQYF. The CDR3 DNA is TGCAGCGTTGAAGAAACTTCCGGCACAGATACGCAGTATTTT.

The genes are TRBV5-1 and TRBJ2-7; D might be TRBD2 (5 bases). The germline V and J ends were trimmed by 5 bases and 9 bases, with 15 bases remaining between them. The CDR3 runs 12 residues. Germline loops: CDR1 SGHRS, CDR2 YFSETQ. CDR3 loop: CASRGSGMGQYF. Written as DNA, the CDR3 is TGCGCCAGCAGAGGCAGCGGAATGGGGCAGTACTTC. Filled out from reference TRBV5-1 and TRBJ2-7, the complete variable domain reads KAGVTQTPRYLIKTRGQQVTLSCSPISGHRSVSWYQQTPGQGLQFLFEYFSETQRNKGNFPGRFSGRQFSNSRSEMNVSTLELGDSALYLCASRGSGMGQYFGPGTRLTVT.

This clone is a singleton in its sample. This chain uses TRBV6-5 with TRBJ1-3; D is possibly TRBD1 (5 bases). The CDR3 extends over 14 amino acids. Germline V gene sequence: CDR1 MNHEY, CDR2 SVGAGI. Trimming pared 8 bases from V and 1 base from J, leaving 12 bases between. CDR3 loop: CASRREDSGNTIYF. DNA of the CDR3: TGTGCCAGCCGCAGGGAAGATTCTGGAAACACCATATATTTT.

The CDR3 region has the DNA TGTGCCAGCAGTAACCCGACAGGGTCCGGTGGCTACACCTTC. Translation: CASSNPTGSGGYTF. The V gene is TRBV6-5, the J gene TRBJ1-2; 7 bases fit TRBD1. V gave up 5 bases and J gave up 7 bases; unmatched junction bases: 10. Germline lookup yields CDR1 MNHEY and CDR2 SVGAGI. There are 14 residues in the CDR3.

The chain recombines TRBV4-1 with TRBJ1-4; TRBD1 aligns across 7 bases. V lost 4 bases, J lost 4 bases, and 3 bases stayed unmatched. Germline V gene lookup returns CDR1 MGHRA and CDR2 YSYEKL. This CDR3 region has 14 residues. The CDR3 sequence is CASSLGTVNEKLFF. CDR3 nucleotide sequence: TGCGCCAGCAGCCTTGGGACAGTTAATGAAAAACTGTTTTTT.

The rearrangement uses TRBV5-1 and TRBJ2-5; D call uncertain. Trimming left V 4 bases short and J 5 bases short, with 9 bases between. CDR3 length: 12 residues. Germline loops: CDR1 SGHRS, CDR2 YFSETQ. The CDR3 coding sequence is TGCGCCAGCAGCGAGGATATGGAGACCCAGTACTTC. Protein: CASSEDMETQYF.

CDR3 DNA sequence: TGCAGCGTGGCTTGGGACAGGGAAACTGAAGCTTTCTTT. Translated, it gives CSVAWDRETEAFF. The J gene is TRBJ1-1, the V gene TRBV29-1; 9 bases agree with TRBD1. The CDR3 is 13 residues long. With V trimmed by 6 bases and J by 5 bases, 7 bases remained unmatched. Germline assignment: CDR1 SQVTM and CDR2 ANQGSEA.

This rearrangement joins TRBV5-4 to TRBJ2-7; tentative D call: TRBD2 (6 bases). The CDR3 extends over 18 amino acids. Germline values: CDR1 SGHNT, CDR2 YYREEE (reference sequence). V lost 4 bases to trimming and J lost 0 bases, with 23 bases between them. The CDR3 sequence: CASSPGVMGGASSYEQYF. The CDR3 DNA reads TGTGCCAGCAGCCCTGGGGTAATGGGCGGGGCCAGCTCCTACGAGCAGTACTTC.

The chain combines TRBV5-1 with TRBJ1-1, with unresolved D. Trimming took off 0 bases at V and 4 bases at J, with 10 bases between the two ends. CDR3 length: 14 residues. The V gene's germline CDR1 is SGHRS and CDR2 YFSETQ. CDR3 DNA sequence: TGCGCCAGCAGCTTGGATTCTACCCTCACTGAAGCTTTCTTT. Amino acid sequence: CASSLDSTLTEAFF.

The V gene is TRBV27, the J gene TRBJ2-7, with 15 bases fitting TRBD2. This CDR3 contains 15 residues. V lost 5 bases to trimming and J lost 11 bases; unmatched junction nucleotides: 10. Germline loops: CDR1 MNHEY, CDR2 SMNVEV (reference sequence). Here the CDR3 DNA reads TGTGCCAGCAGTCCGGGACTAGCGGGAGGTTCTACGAAGTACTTC. Its translation is CASSPGLAGGSTKYF.

The J gene is TRBJ1-1, the V gene TRBV25-1; no clear D gene. In germline, CDR1 is MGHDK, CDR2 SYGVNS. This CDR3 spans 13 amino acids. Trimming cost V 6 bases and J 5 bases, with 13 bases left between them. The CDR3: CASRRPGGTEAFF. For the CDR3, the DNA is TGTGCCAGCAGGAGGCCGGGCGGGACTGAAGCTTTCTTT.

The chain couples TRBV7-3 to TRBJ1-1; 10 bases match TRBD1. There are 14 residues in the CDR3. V lost 5 bases, J lost 5 bases, and 5 bases stayed unmatched. Germline V gene data show CDR1 as SGHTA and CDR2 as FQGTGA. CDR3 sequence (DNA): TGTGCCAGCAGCGTGACAGGGGGCGCGACTGAAGCTTTCTTT. Encoded protein: CASSVTGGATEAFF.

DNA of the CDR3: TGTGCCAGCAGCCAAGGGTCGGGGTTCACAGATACGCAGTATTTT. Its translation is CASSQGSGFTDTQYF. The genes are TRBV4-2 and TRBJ2-3, with D perhaps TRBD2 (5 bases). Looked up from germline, CDR1 is LGHNA and CDR2 is YNFKEQ. This CDR3 comprises 15 residues. V was trimmed by 1 base and J by 2 bases, leaving 10 bases between them.

This chain connects TRBV6-1 to TRBJ2-1, with 11 bases lining up with TRBD2. Germline lookup yields CDR1 MNHNS and CDR2 SASEGT. Unmatched junction bases numbered 7, after V lost 4 bases and J lost 5 bases. The CDR3 contains 16 residues. CDR3 in amino acids: CASSAGLAGTDNEQFF. Here the CDR3 DNA reads TGTGCCAGCAGTGCCGGACTAGCGGGTACTGACAATGAGCAGTTCTTC.

A single count supports this clone. The genes are TRBV5-6 and TRBJ1-6; a weak D match, TRBD1 (6 bases). Germline V gene sequence: CDR1 SGHDT, CDR2 YYEEEE. V was trimmed by 4 bases and J by 14 bases, leaving 16 bases between them. CDR3 length equals 13 residues. CDR3 region: CASSPDSGRALHF. For the CDR3, the DNA is TGTGCCAGCAGCCCGGACAGCGGTCGGGCCCTCCACTTT.

This clone was observed a single time. V usage is TRBV11-2 and J usage is TRBJ1-1; TRBD1 aligns across 8 bases. V was pared by 2 bases and J by 4 bases, with 6 bases of the junction left unmatched. There are 15 residues in the CDR3. Germline assignment: CDR1 SGHAT and CDR2 FQNNGV. The CDR3 region is CASSLFSDRGTEAFF. The CDR3 DNA reads TGTGCCAGCAGCTTATTCTCAGACAGGGGCACTGAAGCTTTCTTT.

The genes are TRBV5-1 and TRBJ1-3; D remains unclear. Trimming removed 2 bases from V and 0 bases from J, with 6 bases in between. This CDR3 spans 14 amino acids. CDR1 is SGHRS, CDR2 YFSETQ, per germline. Here the CDR3 DNA reads TGCGCCAGCAGCTTCCTAGGCTCTGGAAACACCATATATTTT. Protein sequence: CASSFLGSGNTIYF.

This clone appeared a few times. The chain employs TRBV5-4 and TRBJ2-2; D remains ambiguous. The CDR3 has 16 amino acids. The germline V gene has CDR1 SGHNT and CDR2 YYREEE (reference sequence). With 0 bases removed from V and 0 bases from J, the gap between germline ends came to 9 bases. Here the CDR3 DNA reads TGTGCCAGCAGCTTGGATGGCCATGCGAACACCGGGGAGCTGTTTTTT. The encoded protein is CASSLDGHANTGELFF.

The V call is TRBV11-1, the J call TRBJ2-7, with D possibly being TRBD1 (5 bases). The ends were cut back, 1 base at V and 0 bases at J, with 7 bases in the middle. The CDR3 has 14 residues. Germline V CDR1 and CDR2: SGHAT, FQDESV (reference sequence). The CDR3 nucleotides are TGTGCCAGCAGCTTAGGACAGAGCTCCTACGAGCAGTACTTC. This translates into CASSLGQSSYEQYF.

The V and J genes are TRBV9 and TRBJ2-1, with 10 nucleotides matching TRBD2. Germline V CDR1 and CDR2: SGDLS, YYNGEE. The CDR3 contains 15 residues. Germline trimming cut 0 bases from V and 8 bases from J; bases unmatched to any gene: 5. This CDR3 is CASSVELAGVYEQFF. The CDR3 nucleotides read TGTGCCAGCAGCGTAGAGCTAGCGGGAGTCTATGAGCAGTTCTTC.

V is TRBV2 and J is TRBJ1-2; D gene ambiguous. The CDR3 has 14 residues. Trimming cost V 5 bases and J 0 bases, with 10 bases left between them. The germline gives CDR1 SNHLY, CDR2 FYNNEI. The CDR3 reads CASSPEESNYGYTF. Written as DNA, the CDR3 is TGTGCCAGCAGTCCAGAGGAGTCTAACTATGGCTACACCTTC.

The CDR3 region is CASSRRGEPGYGYTF. DNA for the CDR3: TGTGCCAGCAGCCGCCGGGGGGAGCCGGGCTATGGCTACACCTTC. The genes are TRBV3-1 (or the pseudogene TRBV3-2) and TRBJ1-2, with a tentative D call TRBD1 (5 bases). The CDR3 is 15 amino acids. Trimming removed 4 bases at V and 4 bases at J, with 16 bases between. Germline-derived CDR1 and CDR2 are LGHDT and YNNKEL (reference sequence).

The rearrangement links TRBV28 to TRBJ2-1, with D perhaps matching TRBD2 (6 bases). The CDR3 contains 15 residues. Per germline, CDR1 MDHEN and CDR2 SYDVKM. Trimming took 3 bases from V and 7 from J, leaving 16 bases between them. The CDR3 sequence: CASSFPRQAGNEQFF. Here the CDR3 DNA reads TGTGCCAGCAGTTTTCCCCGCCAAGCGGGTAATGAGCAGTTCTTC. The entire variable domain, with the rest obtained from reference TRBV28 and TRBJ2-1, is as follows: DVKVTQSSRYLVKRTGEKVFLECVQDMDHENMFWYRQDPGLGLRLIYFSYDVKMKEKGDIPEGYSVSREKKERFSLILESASTNQTSMYLCASSFPRQAGNEQFFGPGTRLTVL.

The chain employs TRBV27 and TRBJ1-2; D call uncertain. The V gene lost 5 bases and the J gene lost 6 bases, with 25 bases spanning the gap. This CDR3 is 17 amino acids long. Germline V gives CDR1 MNHEY, CDR2 SMNVEV (reference sequence). The CDR3 DNA reads as TGTGCCAGCAGTCCGTGGACTGCGGAGATGTACCTGCATGGCTACACCTTC. This translates into CASSPWTAEMYLHGYTF.